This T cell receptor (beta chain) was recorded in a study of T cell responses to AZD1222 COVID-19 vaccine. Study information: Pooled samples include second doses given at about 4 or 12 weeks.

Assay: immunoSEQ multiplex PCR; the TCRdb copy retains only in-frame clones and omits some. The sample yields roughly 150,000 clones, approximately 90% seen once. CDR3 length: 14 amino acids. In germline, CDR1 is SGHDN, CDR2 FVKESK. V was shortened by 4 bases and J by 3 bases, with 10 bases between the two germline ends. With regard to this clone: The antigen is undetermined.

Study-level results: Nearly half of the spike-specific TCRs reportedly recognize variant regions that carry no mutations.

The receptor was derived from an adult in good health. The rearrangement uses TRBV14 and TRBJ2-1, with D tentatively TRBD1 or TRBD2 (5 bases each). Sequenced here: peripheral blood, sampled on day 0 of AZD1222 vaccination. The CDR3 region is CASSPGTDYNEQFF. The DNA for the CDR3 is TGTGCCAGCAGCCCCGGGACCGACTACAATGAGCAGTTCTTC.